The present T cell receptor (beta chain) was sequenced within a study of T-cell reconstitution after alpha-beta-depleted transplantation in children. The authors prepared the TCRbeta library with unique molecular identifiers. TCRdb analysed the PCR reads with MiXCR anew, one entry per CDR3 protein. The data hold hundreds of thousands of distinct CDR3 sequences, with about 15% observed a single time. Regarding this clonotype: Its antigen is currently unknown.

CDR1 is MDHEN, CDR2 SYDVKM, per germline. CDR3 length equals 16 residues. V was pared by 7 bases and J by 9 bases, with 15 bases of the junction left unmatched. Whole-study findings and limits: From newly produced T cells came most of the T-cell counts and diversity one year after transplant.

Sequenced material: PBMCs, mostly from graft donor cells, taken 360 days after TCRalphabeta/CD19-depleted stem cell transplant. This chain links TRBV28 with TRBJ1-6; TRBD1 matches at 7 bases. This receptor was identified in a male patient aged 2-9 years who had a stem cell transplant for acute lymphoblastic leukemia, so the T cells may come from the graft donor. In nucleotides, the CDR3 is TGTGCCAGCAAGTCACAGGGGCGAGGATTCCGTTCACCCCTCCACTTT. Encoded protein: CASKSQGRGFRSPLHF.